The clone carrying this T cell receptor (beta chain) was counted a few times. The sample comes from a study of blood T cell repertoires in COVID-19. Study summary: Acute-phase and convalescent COVID-19 samples originated in the United States, Italy and Spain.

Authors' analysis steps: Cell counts per sample came from amplifying reference gene primers. The method was immunoSEQ multiplex PCR; TCRdb's version includes in-frame clones alone and lacks a portion of them. Clonal size and the V and J genes are those of that table, whereas D and trimming came from the DNA. The data contain about 280,000 clones, approximately 86% of them singletons. This CDR3 has 11 amino acids. Germline V lookup: CDR1 MDHEN, CDR2 SYDVKM. The V end was cut by 5 bases, the J end by 5 bases, with 7 bases between. The receptor was derived from a woman aged 25 to 39 who had recovered from COVID-19. Sequenced material: peripheral blood. The chain recombines TRBV28 with TRBJ2-7; tentatively, D is TRBD1 (5 bases). CDR3 nucleotide sequence: TGTGCCAGCAGTGTACAGGACGAGCAGTACTTC. Encoded protein: CASSVQDEQYF.